This T cell receptor (beta chain) is from a study of blood T cell repertoires in COVID-19. Study-level background: The United States, Italy and Spain were the sources of the acute and convalescent COVID-19 samples. In each case, the material was cDNA or gDNA derived from T cells, B-cell-depleted T cells, or PBMCs.

In the original workflow: Amplification of reference gene primers was used by the study to estimate nucleated cell counts. The data were produced by immunoSEQ multiplex PCR, yet TCRdb's version contains in-frame clones alone and is incomplete. The V and J calls and the clone size are those of that table, but D and trimming were determined from the DNA. The sample includes 90,000 to 130,000 clones, 88% of them seen just once. The CDR3 is 14 amino acids. V was cut by 4 bases and J by 3 bases, with 13 bases left in between. CDR1 is SGHRS, CDR2 YFSETQ, per germline. The TCR comes from a human donor in a cohort sampled during active COVID-19. The chain carries TRBV5-1 and TRBJ2-5; possible D gene TRBD1, 5 bases. Sequenced: peripheral blood. The CDR3 DNA reads TGCGCCAGCAGCATCTCAGGACAAAAAGAGACCCAGTACTTC. Amino acids: CASSISGQKETQYF.